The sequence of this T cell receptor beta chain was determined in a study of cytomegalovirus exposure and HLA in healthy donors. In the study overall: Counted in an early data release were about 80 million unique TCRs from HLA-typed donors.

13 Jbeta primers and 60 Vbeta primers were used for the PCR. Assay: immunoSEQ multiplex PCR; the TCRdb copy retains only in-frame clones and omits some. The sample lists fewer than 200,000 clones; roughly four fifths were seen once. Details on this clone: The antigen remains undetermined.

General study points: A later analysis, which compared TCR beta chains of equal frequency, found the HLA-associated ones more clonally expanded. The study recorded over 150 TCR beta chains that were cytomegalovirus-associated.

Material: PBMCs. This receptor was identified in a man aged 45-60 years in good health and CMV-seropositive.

This CDR3 reads CASGSGSANTGELFF. DNA for the CDR3: TGTGCCAGTGGTAGCGGGAGCGCGAACACCGGGGAGCTGTTTTTT. The V gene is TRBV19, the J gene TRBJ2-2; 9 bases line up with TRBD2. Trimming took 8 bases from V and 0 from J; bases not matched to a gene: 4. This CDR3 region has 15 residues. Germline V CDR1 and CDR2: LNHDA, SQIVND (reference sequence).